This TCR beta chain emerged from a study of blood T cell repertoires in COVID-19. CDR3 length equals 15 residues. The germline gives CDR1 SGHTA, CDR2 FQGTGA. V lost 6 bases to trimming and J lost 4 bases; unmatched junction nucleotides: 6. Per the original methods: By means of reference gene primer amplification, nucleated cell counts were estimated. Using immunoSEQ multiplex PCR, the repertoire was profiled, and TCRdb retains in-frame clones only, with some absent. For V, J and clone size, that table is used; D and trimming come from the DNA. The sample lists some 150,000 clones, about 80% occurring once.

The gene calls are TRBV7-3 and TRBJ2-1; TRBD1 matches 10 bases. Sequencing was performed on peripheral blood. This TCR was sampled from a man aged 60 to 75 with acute or convalescent COVID-19. In DNA, the CDR3 is TGTGCCAGCAGACCGACAGGGGGCGCTTACAATGAGCAGTTCTTC. It encodes CASRPTGGAYNEQFF. Variable domain in full (rest from reference TRBV7-3 and TRBJ2-1): GAGVSQTPSNKVTEKGKYVELRCDPISGHTALYWYRQSLGQGPEFLIYFQGTGAADDSGLPNDRFFAVRPEGSVSTLKIQRTERGDSAVYLCASRPTGGAYNEQFFGPGTRLTVL.